Below, 27 T cell receptor beta chains from the same sample are listed, as sequenced in a study of T cells in Graves' hyperthyroidism and ophthalmopathy. RNA transcripts were the template for amplifying TCR beta CDR3 regions. TCR CDR3 regions were first amplified by RT-PCR with HTBI primers. MiXCR, run by TCRdb on the multiplex PCR reads, gives a single entry per CDR3 protein. The sample holds 300,000 to 400,000 distinct CDR3 sequences, about 18% seen once. Sequencing was performed on blood. The origin of the receptors is a young man with Graves' ophthalmopathy.

This clonotype was detected only once. The chain combines TRBV12-3 or TRBV12-4 with TRBJ2-1, with TRBD2 identical over 13 bases. The CDR3 length is 14 residues. V gave up 6 bases and J gave up 9 bases; unmatched junction bases: 5. CDR3: CASRTSGGATEQFF. Written as DNA, the CDR3 is TGTGCCAGCAGAACTAGCGGGGGGGCCACTGAGCAGTTCTTC.

In regard to this clonotype: At one end the junction does not follow the germline gene, possibly because of a read error. The genes are TRBV11-1 and TRBJ2-2, with D possibly being TRBD2 (5 bases). Germline V CDR1 and CDR2: SGHAT, FQDESV (reference sequence). The CDR3 contains 16 residues. Written as DNA, the CDR3 is TGTGCCAGCAGCCCGGGCCGGGTCCCTAACACCGGGGAGCTGTCTTTT. It is translated as CASSPGRVPNTGELSF.

This clonotype came up many times. The rearrangement joins TRBV24-1 to TRBJ2-1; no reliable D call. Germline values: CDR1 KGHDR, CDR2 SFDVKD. The germline V and J ends were trimmed by 4 bases and 6 bases, with 9 bases remaining between them. The CDR3 extends over 13 amino acids. The CDR3 loop is CATSDPMGNEQFF. Here the CDR3 DNA reads TGTGCCACCAGTGACCCTATGGGCAATGAGCAGTTCTTC.

The chain carries TRBV11-2 and TRBJ1-1, with 8 bases matching TRBD1. This CDR3 spans 14 amino acids. Looked up from germline, CDR1 is SGHAT and CDR2 is FQNNGV. The V and J ends lost 5 bases and 4 bases, in that order; junction bases with no gene match: 6. CDR3 nucleotide sequence: TGTGCCAGCAGCGTGACAGGGGAGATCACTGAAGCTTTCTTT. Translated, it gives CASSVTGEITEAFF.

As concerns this clonotype: The CDR3 carries no conserved terminal phenylalanine or tryptophan, so it likely arises from a read error. The V and J genes are TRBV18 and TRBJ2-5, with 7 bases that match TRBD1. This CDR3 spans 14 amino acids. The V segment lost 5 bases and the J segment 2 bases; nucleotides outside the gene matches: 5. Germline V CDR1 and CDR2: KGHSH, LQKENI. Here the CDR3 DNA reads TGTGCCAGCTCAAAGACAGGGATACAAGAGACCCAGTACCTC. Its protein product is CASSKTGIQETQYL.

This rearrangement joins TRBV6-4 to TRBJ2-5, with 7 nucleotides matching TRBD2. The germline V gene has CDR1 MRHNA and CDR2 SNTAGT. After removal of 2 bases from V and 2 bases from J, the junction contained 5 bases not matched to a gene. This CDR3 region has 15 residues. The DNA for the CDR3 is TGTGCCAGCAGTGACCCGGGAGGAGGACAAGAGACCCAGTACTTC. It is translated as CASSDPGGGQETQYF.

This clonotype was counted between two and nine times. This sequence joins TRBV18 and TRBJ1-6; D unclear. Germline V gives CDR1 KGHSH, CDR2 LQKENI. This CDR3 is built from 13 residues. The V end was cut by 3 bases, the J end by 8 bases, with 8 bases between. DNA for the CDR3: TGTGCCAGCTCACCTAACAAGGATTCACCCCTCCACTTT. Protein product: CASSPNKDSPLHF.

This clonotype was seen a handful of times. This sequence joins TRBV28 and TRBJ2-3, with 9 bases identical to TRBD1. The CDR3 runs to 14 residues. The junction had 7 bases not matched to a gene; V was cut back by 7 bases and J by 5 bases. Germline-derived CDR1 and CDR2 are MDHEN and SYDVKM. CDR3 nucleotides: TGTGCCAGCACCGACAGGGGGGGAGGAGATACGCAGTATTTT. This codes for CASTDRGGGDTQYF.

The CDR3 region is CASSFVGGGRGYTF. DNA of the CDR3: TGTGCCAGCAGTTTTGTGGGCGGGGGCAGGGGCTACACCTTC. The chain is built from TRBV27 and TRBJ1-2; tentative D call: TRBD1 (6 bases). V was shortened by 3 bases and J by 8 bases, with 16 bases between the two germline ends. CDR1 and CDR2 (germline): MNHEY, SMNVEV (reference sequence). The CDR3 runs to 14 residues.

This clonotype has a handful of counts. The chain employs TRBV19 and TRBJ2-1, with 14 bases identical to TRBD2. Per the germline V gene, CDR1 is LNHDA and CDR2 is SQIVND (reference sequence). V lost 6 bases and J lost 8; bases outside the gene matches: 6. This CDR3 region has 15 residues. The CDR3 spells CASRSGTSGGYEQFF. The CDR3 DNA reads as TGTGCCAGTAGGTCCGGGACTAGCGGGGGTTATGAGCAGTTCTTC. The complete variable domain, with remaining parts taken from reference TRBV19 and TRBJ2-1, reads DGGITQSPKYLFRKEGQNVTLSCEQNLNHDAMYWYRQDPGQGLRLIYYSQIVNDFQKGDIAEGYSVSREKKESFPLTVTSAQKNPTAFYLCASRSGTSGGYEQFFGPGTRLTVL.

In its sample, this clonotype was seen a few times. The J gene is TRBJ1-3, the V gene TRBV20-1; no clear D gene. Between the trimmed V and J ends, which lost 1 base and 4 bases, there was a span of 11 bases. This CDR3 comprises 14 residues. CDR1 is DFQATT, CDR2 SNEGSKA, per germline (reference sequence). CDR3 bases: TGCAGTGCTAGAGCTATCGGGTCCGGAAACACCATATATTTT. Residues: CSARAIGSGNTIYF.

This clonotype was seen a handful of times. The rearrangement links TRBV14 to TRBJ2-2, with D hard to call. The V and J ends lost 1 base and 4 bases respectively, with 4 bases between them. Germline-derived CDR1 and CDR2 are SGHDN and FVKESK. The CDR3 totals 13 residues. CDR3 DNA: TGTGCCAGCAGCCAAGGGCCCACCGGGGAGCTGTTTTTT. Amino acid sequence: CASSQGPTGELFF. The whole variable domain, filled in from reference TRBV14 and TRBJ2-2, reads EAGVTQFPSHSVIEKGQTVTLRCDPISGHDNLYWYRRVMGKEIKFLLHFVKESKQDESGMPNNRFLAERTGGTYSTLKVQPAELEDSGVYFCASSQGPTGELFFGEGSRLTVL.

There are many counts of this clonotype. The rearrangement joins TRBV18 to TRBJ2-5; 10 nucleotides match TRBD1. Per the germline V gene, CDR1 is KGHSH and CDR2 is LQKENI. The J segment lost 4 bases and the V segment lost 8 bases, leaving 10 bases of the junction unmatched. This CDR3 is built from 15 residues. CDR3 DNA sequence: TGTGCCAGCAGCCCACGGGACAGGGGTGGAGAGACCCAGTACTTC. This codes for CASSPRDRGGETQYF.

This clonotype was seen ten or more times. V is TRBV20-1 and J is TRBJ1-1; no definite D call. Trimming removed 2 bases from V and 6 bases from J, with 10 bases in between. This CDR3 is built from 12 residues. Germline CDR1 and CDR2: DFQATT and SNEGSKA (reference sequence). The chain's CDR3 is CSARLRGAEAFF. CDR3 nucleotides: TGCAGTGCTAGACTACGGGGTGCTGAAGCTTTCTTT.

This clonotype was seen repeatedly, ten times or more. The J gene is TRBJ2-2, the V gene TRBV6-2 or TRBV6-3; D may be TRBD1 (5 bases). Germline CDR1 and CDR2: MNHEY and SVGEGT. The CDR3 loop spans 14 amino acids. V was cut by 6 bases and J by 1 base, with 9 bases left in between. CDR3 DNA sequence: TGTGCCAGCAGCTTCGGACAGAACACCGGGGAGCTGTTTTTT. It yields the protein CASSFGQNTGELFF.

This clonotype was detected many times. The chain has TRBV28 and TRBJ2-2, with 10 bases aligning to TRBD2. Germline CDR1 is MDHEN and CDR2 is SYDVKM. The J segment lost 5 bases and the V segment lost 9 bases, leaving 9 bases of the junction unmatched. The CDR3 runs 15 residues. For the CDR3, the DNA is TGTGCCAGTTTGTCTAGCGGGGGAACAACCGGGGAGCTGTTTTTT. This translates into CASLSSGGTTGELFF.

Ten or more counts support this clonotype. This chain joins TRBV27 and TRBJ1-2, with a weak D call TRBD1 (6 bases). The V gene's germline CDR1 is MNHEY and CDR2 SMNVEV (reference sequence). Trimming stripped 8 bases from V and 9 bases from J, with 19 bases between. This CDR3 region has 13 residues. The CDR3 DNA reads as TGTGCCAGCGGGGGCGGGGGACCGCATCGCTACACCTTC. It encodes CASGGGGPHRYTF.

This clonotype was detected a few times. The chain has TRBV29-1 and TRBJ1-4; no clear D. V gave up 6 bases and J gave up 2 bases, with 16 bases separating them. CDR3 length equals 15 residues. Germline CDR1 and CDR2: SQVTM and ANQGSEA. The CDR3 loop is CSVVFNRGTNEKLFF. In DNA form, the CDR3 reads TGCAGCGTCGTATTCAACCGAGGGACTAATGAAAAACTGTTTTTT.

The rearrangement joins TRBV7-9 to TRBJ2-7; the D is unclear. The germline CDR1 and CDR2 sequences are SEHNR and FQNEAQ (reference sequence). CDR3 length: 12 amino acids. V gave up 8 bases and J gave up 6 bases, with 14 bases separating them. CDR3: CASSLTSLEQYF. The CDR3 region has the DNA TGTGCCAGCTCACTCACCTCCCTCGAGCAGTACTTC.

This clonotype was counted between two and nine times. The V gene is TRBV28, the J gene TRBJ2-3; possibly TRBD1 for D (5 bases). Trimming removed 4 bases from V and 1 base from J, with 15 bases in between. CDR1 is MDHEN and CDR2 is SYDVKM in the germline V gene. The length of the CDR3 is 16 residues. CDR3: CASSSLGWGRTDTQYF. The CDR3 bases are TGTGCCAGCAGTTCCCTGGGTTGGGGCCGCACAGATACGCAGTATTTT. The whole variable domain, remainder taken from reference TRBV28 and TRBJ2-3, is DVKVTQSSRYLVKRTGEKVFLECVQDMDHENMFWYRQDPGLGLRLIYFSYDVKMKEKGDIPEGYSVSREKKERFSLILESASTNQTSMYLCASSSLGWGRTDTQYFGPGTRLTVL.

This clonotype was recorded many times. The chain employs TRBV12-3 or TRBV12-4 and TRBJ1-5; 8 bases fit TRBD1. CDR3 length equals 18 residues. V shed 5 bases and J 3 bases; nucleotides not matched to a gene: 15. This chain's CDR3 is CASSPRDQTGEDNQPQHF. The CDR3 nucleotides read TGTGCCAGCAGTCCACGGGATCAGACAGGGGAGGACAATCAGCCCCAGCATTTT.

This clonotype was counted at least ten times. V is TRBV6-1 and J is TRBJ1-4; D gene unclear. V lost 4 bases, J lost 4 bases, and 10 bases lay in between. Germline V gene sequence: CDR1 MNHNS, CDR2 SASEGT. The CDR3 is 14 residues long. CDR3 in amino acids: CASSVGSHNEKLFF. The CDR3 nucleotides are TGTGCCAGCAGTGTTGGCTCCCATAATGAAAAACTGTTTTTT.

The chain links TRBV9 to TRBJ2-5; possible D gene TRBD1, 5 bases. In germline, CDR1 is SGDLS, CDR2 YYNGEE. Deletions cut 2 bases from V and 4 bases from J, with 9 bases between. This CDR3 region has 13 residues. CDR3 sequence: CASSVSGSETQYF. Written as DNA, the CDR3 is TGTGCCAGCAGCGTCTCAGGGTCAGAGACCCAGTACTTC.

This chain links TRBV12-3 or TRBV12-4 with TRBJ2-7, with 12 positions matching TRBD2. CDR3 length: 15 amino acids. Trimming took 4 bases from V and 2 from J; bases not matched to a gene: 3. The CDR3: CASSSPSGGAYEQYF. CDR3 coding DNA: TGTGCCAGCAGTTCCCCTAGCGGGGGGGCCTACGAGCAGTACTTC.

This clonotype was seen ten or more times. The V gene is TRBV6-1, the J gene TRBJ1-5, with a possible D match to TRBD1 (5 bases). Germline V lookup: CDR1 MNHNS, CDR2 SASEGT. V was shortened by 4 bases and J by 7 bases, with 14 bases between the two germline ends. The CDR3 spans 14 residues. CDR3 DNA: TGTGCCAGCAGTGCGGGGCACGAGGGGCAGCCCCAGCATTTT. It translates to CASSAGHEGQPQHF.

This clonotype was observed a few times. The J gene is TRBJ1-6, the V gene TRBV7-9; the D gene is possibly TRBD1 (5 bases). Germline V gene lookup returns CDR1 SEHNR and CDR2 FQNEAQ (reference sequence). The ends were cut back, 7 bases at V and 8 bases at J, with 15 bases in the middle. The CDR3 totals 14 residues. The CDR3 DNA follows: TGTGCCAGCAACGGGGGACGCAGGGATTCACCCCTCCACTTT. Translated, it gives CASNGGRRDSPLHF.

This clonotype was seen ten or more times. This CDR3 is CASTNGGDRLNTEAFF. DNA for the CDR3: TGCGCCAGCACCAATGGAGGGGACAGGTTGAACACTGAAGCTTTCTTT. The rearrangement joins TRBV5-1 to TRBJ1-1; 8 nucleotides agree with TRBD1. The CDR3 spans 16 residues. J lost 0 bases, V lost 6 bases, and 10 bases had no gene match. Germline CDR1 is SGHRS and CDR2 is YFSETQ.